The 31 T cell receptor beta chains reported below all come from one sample, sequenced in a study of T cells in Graves' hyperthyroidism and ophthalmopathy (dated by TCRdb to the late 2010s). Receptor libraries were prepared by multiplex PCR. TCRdb names Illumina HiSeq 2000 as the instrument used. The TCR beta CDR3 regions were amplified from RNA transcripts. A first-round RT-PCR of the TCR CDR3 used the HTBI primer set with the Qiagen OneStep RT-PCR kit. The public reads were quality trimmed at Q25 with fastp and then assembled into clones with MiXCR by TCRdb, keeping productive beta chains. Rows matching on CDR3 protein sequence are summarized as one entry with the most common DNA and genes. For this sample there are approximately 400,000 distinct CDR3 sequences; around an eighth appear just once. The ten top clones hold over 25% of the sample. Material: blood. All receptors come from a man aged 45 to 65 with Graves' ophthalmopathy.

This clonotype was picked up a small number of times. The CDR3 DNA reads TGTGCCAGCAATAGGGGAGAAAAACTGTTTTTT. Amino acids: CASNRGEKLFF. The rearrangement uses TRBV12-3 or TRBV12-4 and TRBJ1-4, with a tentative D call TRBD1 (5 bases). This CDR3 is built from 11 residues. V was pared by 7 bases and J by 8 bases, with 8 bases between.

This clonotype was seen many times. V and J are TRBV7-9 and TRBJ2-7; TRBD2 might be the D (9 bases). CDR3 length: 22 amino acids. Germline CDR1 and CDR2: SEHNR and FQNEAQ (reference sequence). V lost 5 bases, J lost 5 bases, and 40 bases lay in between. The CDR3 is CASSPGQETSSGKYTRLDEQYF. The CDR3 coding sequence is TGTGCCAGCAGCCCGGGACAGGAAACGTCTAGCGGGAAGTATACTAGACTCGACGAGCAGTACTTC.

The V and J genes are TRBV19 and TRBJ2-1; D is perhaps TRBD2 (5 bases). Germline V gives CDR1 LNHDA, CDR2 SQIVND (reference sequence). CDR3 length: 16 amino acids. V was clipped by 4 bases and J by 0 bases, with 13 bases between them. Here the CDR3 reads CASSSMRADSYNEQFF. The DNA of the CDR3 is TGTGCCAGTAGTAGCATGCGGGCGGACTCCTACAATGAGCAGTTCTTC.

Only a few counts were recorded for this clonotype. The chain uses TRBV18 and TRBJ2-7; TRBD1 might be the D (6 bases). Trimming removed 2 bases at V and 1 base at J, with 12 bases between. From germline, CDR1 is KGHSH and CDR2 LQKENI. This CDR3 contains 15 residues. Here the CDR3 reads CASSPLGARSYEQYF. As DNA, the CDR3 is TGTGCCAGCTCACCATTGGGGGCCAGGTCCTACGAGCAGTACTTC.

The chain joins TRBV2 to TRBJ1-5, with 9 bases aligning to TRBD1. J was trimmed by 7 bases and V by 8 bases; bases with no gene match: 6. There are 13 residues in the CDR3. Germline CDR1 and CDR2: SNHLY and FYNNEI. CDR3 sequence: CASGTGNGQPQHF. The CDR3, as DNA: TGTGCCAGCGGGACAGGGAACGGGCAGCCCCAGCATTTT.

Details on this clonotype: Given a much more abundant clone one base away, this may be a read error. J is TRBJ1-1 and V is TRBV6-2 or TRBV6-3; D is uncertain. Germline CDR1 MNHEY, CDR2 SVGEGT. The CDR3 is 17 residues long. The CDR3 loop reads CASSYELLTRKNIEAFF. The CDR3 nucleotides are TGTGCCAGCAGTTACGAGTTACTTACAAGGAAGAACATTGAAGCTTTCTTT.

This clonotype was counted only a few times. The chain uses TRBV10-3 and TRBJ2-5, with TRBD2 matching 8 bases. Germline assignment: CDR1 ENHRY and CDR2 SYGVKD. The CDR3 is 15 amino acids. Trimming at V came to 5 bases and at J to 4 bases, leaving 9 bases not matched to a gene. The CDR3 loop is CAISTQAGVAETQYF. CDR3 bases: TGTGCCATCAGTACCCAAGCGGGAGTGGCAGAGACCCAGTACTTC.

Notes on this clonotype: A much larger clone is a single base away; this may be a read error. J is TRBJ2-5 and V is TRBV9; TRBD2 aligns across 7 bases. Looked up from germline, CDR1 is SGDLS and CDR2 is YYNGEE. V was pared by 3 bases and J by 1 base, with 6 bases of the junction left unmatched. The CDR3 spans 15 residues. The CDR3 sequence is CASSAGLSPQETQYF. CDR3 DNA: TGTGCCAGCAGCGCGGGACTATCGCCCCAAGAGACCCAGTACTTC.

This clonotype was counted at least ten times. The CDR3 loop is CSPRDSTDTQYF. The CDR3, as DNA: TGCAGCCCTCGGGACAGCACAGATACGCAGTATTTT. J is TRBJ2-3 and V is TRBV20-1; TRBD1 or TRBD2 may be the D gene (5 bases each). The CDR3 runs to 12 residues. Germline CDR1 reads DFQATT; CDR2 reads SNEGSKA (reference sequence).

This clonotype was seen many times. The chain couples TRBV2 to TRBJ2-7, with TRBD1 identical over 8 bases. V was clipped by 7 bases and J by 4 bases; unmatched bases: 9. The germline V gene has CDR1 SNHLY and CDR2 FYNNEI. The CDR3 is 14 residues long. The CDR3 coding sequence is TGTGCCAGCACGGGAGTCAGGGGGCAATACGAGCAGTACTTC. It yields the protein CASTGVRGQYEQYF.

This clonotype was counted at least ten times. The CDR3 DNA is TGTGCCAGCAGCCAATCGACTCGCTACGAGCAGTACTTC. Protein sequence: CASSQSTRYEQYF. The chain couples TRBV3-1 to TRBJ2-7; D uncertain. V dropped 2 bases and J dropped 3 bases, with 8 bases sitting between them. The CDR3 is made up of 13 amino acids. Per germline, CDR1 LGHDT and CDR2 YNNKEL (reference sequence).

This clonotype was counted many times. The CDR3 loop reads CSARSGQSSYEQYF. Written as DNA, the CDR3 is TGCAGTGCTAGATCTGGACAGAGCTCCTACGAGCAGTACTTC. The chain recombines TRBV20-1 with TRBJ2-7, with D possibly being TRBD1 (6 bases). Germline values: CDR1 DFQATT, CDR2 SNEGSKA (reference sequence). There are 14 residues in the CDR3. Trimming stripped 2 bases from V and 0 bases from J, with 11 bases between.

V usage is TRBV10-3 and J usage is TRBJ2-7; 9 bases agree with TRBD2. Trimming removed 10 bases from V and 7 bases from J; junction bases left unmatched: 14. CDR1 and CDR2 from the germline V gene are ENHRY and SYGVKD. CDR3 size: 14 residues. Here the CDR3 DNA reads TGTGCCACCACCGCCGCTAGCGGGATACTAGAGCAGTACTTC. Amino acids: CATTAASGILEQYF.

This chain connects TRBV4-2 to TRBJ2-1, with D perhaps TRBD2 (6 bases). Per the germline V gene, CDR1 is LGHNA and CDR2 is YNFKEQ. The ends were cut back, 1 base at V and 4 bases at J, with 14 bases in the middle. The CDR3 is made up of 16 amino acids. This CDR3 is CASSQVSVEGYNEQFF. CDR3 DNA: TGTGCCAGCAGCCAAGTTTCTGTGGAGGGGTACAATGAGCAGTTCTTC.

This clonotype was detected many times. The chain carries TRBV29-1 and TRBJ2-1, with D perhaps TRBD1 or TRBD2 (6 bases each). V gave up 4 bases and J gave up 6 bases, with 19 bases separating them. The CDR3 extends over 15 amino acids. The germline V gene has CDR1 SQVTM and CDR2 ANQGSEA. CDR3 loop: CSVVSGARTGNEQFF. The CDR3 DNA reads as TGCAGCGTTGTTTCGGGGGCGCGGACGGGCAATGAGCAGTTCTTC.

The sample holds many counts of this clonotype. The rearrangement links TRBV20-1 to TRBJ1-1, with D hard to call. The CDR3 runs to 15 residues. Trimming took off 2 bases at V and 4 bases at J, with 17 bases between the two ends. Germline assignment: CDR1 DFQATT and CDR2 SNEGSKA (reference sequence). The DNA for the CDR3 is TGCAGTGCTAGAACTTTGAGTAACTTGGGCACTGAAGCTTTCTTT. Amino acid sequence: CSARTLSNLGTEAFF.

The gene calls are TRBV29-1 and TRBJ1-4; D possibly corresponds to TRBD1 (6 bases). Trimming removed 6 bases from V and 5 bases from J, with 13 bases in between. There are 13 residues in the CDR3. CDR1 and CDR2 from the germline V gene are SQVTM and ANQGSEA. CDR3 in amino acids: CSVARGYNEKLFF. The CDR3 nucleotides read TGCAGCGTGGCCAGGGGATACAATGAAAAACTGTTTTTT.

V and J are TRBV5-1 and TRBJ2-5; 7 nucleotides align to TRBD2. Germline V lookup: CDR1 SGHRS, CDR2 YFSETQ. The ends lost 4 bases at V and 1 base at J; junction bases unmatched: 7. This CDR3 spans 15 amino acids. The CDR3 loop is CASSPDREVQETQYF. The CDR3 region has the DNA TGCGCCAGCAGCCCGGACCGGGAGGTCCAAGAGACCCAGTACTTC.

The chain employs TRBV11-2 and TRBJ2-1, with 12 bases matching TRBD2. Germline values: CDR1 SGHAT, CDR2 FQNNGV. The V and J ends lost 4 bases and 5 bases, in that order; junction bases with no gene match: 21. This CDR3 has 21 amino acids. CDR3 sequence (DNA): TGTGCCAGCAGCTGGCCGTCTAGCGGGAGGGCCGGACCCGGGGCCAACAATGAGCAGTTCTTC. It yields the protein CASSWPSSGRAGPGANNEQFF.

This clonotype was seen at least ten times. The chain uses TRBV12-3 or TRBV12-4 and TRBJ1-2; TRBD1 matches 8 bases. Trimming took 6 bases from V and 7 from J; bases not matched to a gene: 13. The length of the CDR3 is 15 residues. CDR3 sequence (DNA): TGTGCCAGCAGCATGCCGGGACAGGTGTCTAGTGGCTACACCTTC. The encoded protein is CASSMPGQVSSGYTF.

This clonotype was detected many times. The CDR3 here is CASSEGLAAITDTQYF. CDR3 sequence (DNA): TGTGCCAGCAGCGAGGGACTAGCGGCGATCACAGATACGCAGTATTTT. V gene TRBV9 combines with J gene TRBJ2-3, with 11 nucleotides matching TRBD2. This CDR3 spans 16 amino acids. Germline CDR1 is SGDLS and CDR2 is YYNGEE. J lost 2 bases, V lost 3 bases, and 5 bases had no gene match.

There are a few counts of this clonotype. This rearrangement joins TRBV7-8 to TRBJ2-7; the D call may be TRBD1 or TRBD2 (6 bases each). The V gene's germline CDR1 is SGHVS and CDR2 FQNEAQ. This CDR3 is built from 17 residues. Trimming shortened V by 5 bases and J by 0 bases, and 20 bases separated the two germline ends. CDR3 residues: CASSEDRTTLSSYEQYF. The CDR3 DNA reads TGTGCCAGCAGCGAAGACAGGACTACTCTTAGCTCCTACGAGCAGTACTTC.

This chain joins TRBV29-1 and TRBJ2-1; perhaps TRBD1 as D (7 bases). Germline assignment: CDR1 SQVTM and CDR2 ANQGSEA. Trimming stripped 2 bases from V and 9 bases from J, with 14 bases between. The CDR3 has 13 amino acids. The CDR3 loop reads CSVELRRGLEQFF. The CDR3 nucleotides read TGCAGCGTTGAACTTAGGAGGGGGCTTGAGCAGTTCTTC.

This clonotype showed up just a few times. An end of the junction does not agree with germline; a read error may underlie this. The rearrangement joins TRBV6-1 to TRBJ1-2, with 8 bases that match TRBD1. CDR1 is MNHNS, CDR2 SASEGT, per germline. The CDR3 sequence is 15 residues long. This chain's CDR3 is CASSETKQGGYDYTF. The CDR3 nucleotides are TGTGCCAGCAGTGAAACTAAACAGGGGGGGTATGACTACACCTTC.

This clonotype was observed a handful of times. V is TRBV9 and J is TRBJ2-5, with 9 positions matching TRBD1. The germline V gene has CDR1 SGDLS and CDR2 YYNGEE. The length of the CDR3 is 14 residues. Trimming at V came to 5 bases and at J to 5 bases, leaving 7 bases not matched to a gene. In nucleotides, the CDR3 is TGTGCCAGCAGTCGTACAGGGGGCTGGGAGACCCAGTACTTC. Translation gives CASSRTGGWETQYF.

This clonotype was observed at least ten times. The rearrangement uses TRBV27 and TRBJ2-7, with D possibly TRBD2 on 5 matching bases. The CDR3 covers 15 residues. The V end lost 2 bases, the J end lost 4 bases, and 15 bases lay between the germline ends. Germline CDR1 is MNHEY and CDR2 is SMNVEV (reference sequence). CDR3 in amino acids: CASSLAGSWFYEQYF. The CDR3 coding sequence is TGTGCCAGCAGTTTAGCGGGCTCCTGGTTTTACGAGCAGTACTTC.

This clonotype was recorded at least ten times. The chain links TRBV29-1 to TRBJ2-5; TRBD2 is a possible D gene (5 bases). Trimming pared 6 bases from V and 1 base from J, leaving 9 bases between. CDR1 and CDR2 from the germline V gene are SQVTM and ANQGSEA. This CDR3 has 12 amino acids. CDR3 protein: CSVGATQETQYF. CDR3 sequence (DNA): TGCAGCGTGGGAGCGACCCAAGAGACCCAGTACTTC.

J is TRBJ2-7 and V is TRBV4-1, with TRBD2 identical over 7 bases. CDR1 is MGHRA, CDR2 YSYEKL, per germline. V gave up 0 bases and J gave up 2 bases; unmatched junction bases: 7. The CDR3 runs 16 residues. The CDR3 sequence is CASSQDPGRITYEQYF. The CDR3 nucleotides read TGCGCCAGCAGCCAAGATCCCGGGAGGATCACCTACGAGCAGTACTTC.

This clonotype was seen repeatedly, ten times or more. The rearrangement links TRBV2 to TRBJ2-3, with D uncertain. CDR1 is SNHLY, CDR2 FYNNEI, per germline. V was clipped by 5 bases and J by 2 bases, with 5 bases between them. The CDR3 consists of 12 residues. This chain's CDR3 is CASSPDTDTQYF. In nucleotides, the CDR3 is TGTGCCAGCAGTCCCGACACAGATACGCAGTATTTT.

This clonotype was recorded many times. The chain recombines TRBV30 with TRBJ1-5, with D maybe TRBD1 (6 bases). V lost 2 bases and J 6 bases, leaving 14 bases between the germline ends. CDR1 GTSNPN and CDR2 SVGIG come from the germline V gene (reference sequence). The CDR3 length is 14 residues. CDR3 sequence: CAWSNTGLGQPQHF. In nucleotides, the CDR3 is TGTGCCTGGAGTAATACAGGGTTGGGTCAGCCCCAGCATTTT.

This clonotype was observed a handful of times. The V call is TRBV7-9, the J call TRBJ2-1; D possibly corresponds to TRBD2 (6 bases). Germline V gene data show CDR1 as SEHNR and CDR2 as FQNEAQ (reference sequence). The CDR3 length is 13 residues. Trimming left V 5 bases short and J 7 bases short, with 12 bases between. Written as DNA, the CDR3 is TGTGCCAGCAGCCTTACTCGGGGGAATGAGCAGTTCTTC. Its protein product is CASSLTRGNEQFF. Supplemented by reference TRBV7-9 and TRBJ2-1, the full variable domain reads DTGVSQNPRHKITKRGQNVTFRCDPISEHNRLYWYRQTLGQGPEFLTYFQNEAQLEKSRLLSDRFSAERPKGSFSTLEIQRTEQGDSAMYLCASSLTRGNEQFFGPGTRLTVL.